This note documents a single T cell receptor (beta chain) sequence. These data originate in a study of blood T cell repertoires in COVID-19. Study as a whole: T cells, B-cell-depleted T cells, or PBMCs provided the cDNA or gDNA that served as material.

V trimming: 6 bases; J trimming: 6 bases; junction bases outside the gene matches: 2. The CDR3 spans 12 residues. Authors' methods: Amplification from reference gene primers served as the basis for estimated nucleated cell counts. The data were produced by immunoSEQ multiplex PCR, yet TCRdb's version contains in-frame clones alone and is incomplete. The V and J calls and clone size are taken from that table; D and trimming were inferred from the DNA. The data contain roughly 220,000 clones, 60% to 85% of them singletons. The origin of this receptor is a woman aged 70 to 79 with acute or convalescent COVID-19. Sequencing was done on a sample of peripheral blood. The rearrangement links TRBV23-1 to TRBJ1-5, with 7 bases matching TRBD1. TRBV23-1 is an ORF, and what it does is uncertain. The CDR3: CASSRQGQPQHF. Written as DNA, the CDR3 is TGCGCCAGCAGCAGACAGGGTCAGCCCCAGCATTTT.